These 27 T cell receptor beta chains share one sample of origin, sequenced in a study of T-cell memory formation after mild COVID-19. MiXCR, applied by TCRdb to the 5' RACE reads, yields one record per CDR3 protein. Of 35,000 to 45,000 distinct CDR3 sequences listed, less than 7.5% are singletons. Sequencing was performed on PBMCs or a T cell subset sorted from them (not recorded which). Receptors originate from a man in his late teens or twenties who had mild COVID-19 (a few samples of this study predate the infection). Cell type and time point are not known.

This clonotype was counted ten times or more. V gene TRBV20-1 combines with J gene TRBJ2-2; D not certain. Germline V gene sequence: CDR1 DFQATT, CDR2 SNEGSKA (reference sequence). V dropped 4 bases and J dropped 10 bases, with 10 bases sitting between them. The CDR3 runs to 11 residues. The chain's CDR3 is CSATDNSELFF. In nucleotides, the CDR3 is TGCAGTGCTACCGACAATTCGGAGCTGTTTTTT.

The rearrangement joins TRBV11-1 to TRBJ2-3; D tentatively fits TRBD1 or TRBD2 (5 bases each). CDR1 is SGHAT, CDR2 FQDESV, per germline (reference sequence). The CDR3 is made up of 16 amino acids. Trimming shortened V by 2 bases and J by 2 bases, and 14 bases separated the two germline ends. The CDR3 DNA follows: TGTGCCAGCAGCTTAATTAACGGGGCCATCACAGATACGCAGTATTTT. It translates to CASSLINGAITDTQYF. Drawing the rest from reference TRBV11-1 and TRBJ2-3, the complete variable domain is EAEVAQSPRYKITEKSQAVAFWCDPISGHATLYWYRQILGQGPELLVQFQDESVVDDSQLPKDRFSAERLKGVDSTLKIQPAELGDSAMYLCASSLINGAITDTQYFGPGTRLTVL.

There are a few counts of this clonotype. The chain employs TRBV7-2 and TRBJ2-3; the match to TRBD1 covers 7 bases. Germline CDR1 SGHTA, CDR2 FQGNSA. The CDR3 spans 16 residues. The junction had 6 bases not matched to a gene; V was cut back by 1 base and J by 2 bases. The CDR3 nucleotides are TGTGCCAGCAGCTTAGTCCACAGGGGCCTCACAGATACGCAGTATTTT. It encodes CASSLVHRGLTDTQYF.

This clonotype occurred a few times. The chain couples TRBV9 to TRBJ1-1; tentative D call: TRBD1 (6 bases). V was cut by 0 bases and J by 10 bases, with 16 bases left in between. The CDR3 extends over 14 amino acids. Germline V gives CDR1 SGDLS, CDR2 YYNGEE. The chain's CDR3 is CASSVEPGAQSAFF. CDR3 in DNA: TGTGCCAGCAGCGTAGAACCAGGGGCCCAGTCAGCTTTCTTT. The full variable domain, in which reference TRBV9 and TRBJ1-1 provide the parts outside the CDR3, is DSGVTQTPKHLITATGQRVTLRCSPRSGDLSVYWYQQSLDQGLQFLIQYYNGEERAKGNILERFSAQQFPDLHSELNLSSLELGDSALYFCASSVEPGAQSAFFGQGTRLTVV.

Only a few counts were recorded for this clonotype. The chain has TRBV4-3 and TRBJ1-5, with D possibly being TRBD1 (6 bases). This CDR3 comprises 17 residues. The V gene lost 4 bases and the J gene lost 0 bases, with 16 bases spanning the gap. The germline gives CDR1 LGHNA, CDR2 YSLEER. CDR3 bases: TGCGCCAGCAGCCCGGGGGCGGGACCTAATAGCAATCAGCCCCAGCATTTT. This gives the protein CASSPGAGPNSNQPQHF.

The V and J genes are TRBV5-6 and TRBJ2-5; D may be TRBD1 or TRBD2 (7 bases each). The CDR3 loop spans 14 amino acids. Germline values: CDR1 SGHDT, CDR2 YYEEEE. Trimming stripped 1 base from V and 7 bases from J, with 14 bases between. The CDR3 nucleotides are TGTGCCAGCAGCTTGACAGGGGAGGGTAGGACCCAGTACTTC. This gives the protein CASSLTGEGRTQYF. The variable domain in full, completed from reference TRBV5-6 and TRBJ2-5, reads DAGVTQSPTHLIKTRGQQVTLRCSPKSGHDTVSWYQQALGQGPQFIFQYYEEEERQRGNFPDRFSGHQFPNYSSELNVNALLLGDSALYLCASSLTGEGRTQYFGPGTRLLVL.

This clonotype showed up many times. V and J are TRBV7-3 and TRBJ2-1; D call uncertain. The ends were cut back, 3 bases at V and 2 bases at J, with 11 bases in the middle. The CDR3 runs 15 residues. Germline CDR1 reads SGHTA; CDR2 reads FQGTGA. CDR3 DNA: TGTGCCAGCAGCTTCGACGAAGGTGCCTACAATGAGCAGTTCTTC. It is translated as CASSFDEGAYNEQFF.

This clonotype was observed many times. V gene TRBV24-1 combines with J gene TRBJ2-3, with a tentative D call TRBD1 (5 bases). CDR3 length equals 15 residues. V dropped 9 bases and J dropped 2 bases, with 17 bases sitting between them. Per the germline V gene, CDR1 is KGHDR and CDR2 is SFDVKD. This chain's CDR3 is CATPKWAGYTDTQYF. The CDR3 nucleotides read TGTGCCACCCCCAAGTGGGCAGGGTACACAGATACGCAGTATTTT.

V usage is TRBV7-8 and J usage is TRBJ1-5; no definite D call. The CDR3 runs to 14 residues. Germline-derived CDR1 and CDR2 are SGHVS and FQNEAQ. Between the trimmed V and J ends, which lost 1 base and 4 bases, there was a span of 8 bases. DNA of the CDR3: TGTGCCAGCAGCTTAGAAGCGAAGAATCAGCCCCAGCATTTT. It specifies CASSLEAKNQPQHF.

The table lists this clonotype with many counts. The V gene is TRBV4-2, the J gene TRBJ1-6, with D uncertain. Trimming took off 3 bases at V and 4 bases at J, with 10 bases between the two ends. Germline CDR1 and CDR2: LGHNA and YNFKEQ. CDR3 length: 15 residues. CDR3 in amino acids: CASSQQDPYNSPLHF. DNA of the CDR3: TGTGCCAGCAGCCAGCAGGACCCATATAATTCACCCCTCCACTTT.

V usage is TRBV7-6 and J usage is TRBJ2-5; 7 bases match TRBD2. After removal of 4 bases from V and 6 bases from J, the junction contained 5 bases not matched to a gene. The germline gives CDR1 SGHVS, CDR2 FNYEAQ. The CDR3 has 13 residues. For the CDR3, the DNA is TGTGCCAGCAGCTCAAGCGGGGCGAAGACCCAGTACTTC. Amino acids: CASSSSGAKTQYF.

V gene TRBV5-1 combines with J gene TRBJ2-5; D is undetermined. The CDR3 length is 13 residues. Deletions cut 7 bases from V and 4 bases from J, with 14 bases between. The germline CDR1 and CDR2 sequences are SGHRS and YFSETQ. DNA of the CDR3: TGCGCCAGCGCCGACGGATGGGGAGAGACCCAGTACTTC. Its translation is CASADGWGETQYF.

The sample holds many counts of this clonotype. The chain uses TRBV15 and TRBJ2-5; TRBD2 might be the D (7 bases). Germline loops: CDR1 LNHNV, CDR2 YYDKDF (reference sequence). The ends were cut back, 1 base at V and 5 bases at J, with 14 bases in the middle. This CDR3 contains 15 residues. As DNA, the CDR3 is TGTGCCACCAGCAGAGTAGGGGGGGCAGGGGAGACCCAGTACTTC. It yields the protein CATSRVGGAGETQYF. Full variable domain (rest looked up from reference TRBV15 and TRBJ2-5): DAMVIQNPRYQVTQFGKPVTLSCSQTLNHNVMYWYQQKSSQAPKLLFHYYDKDFNNEADTPDNFQSRRPNTSFCFLDIRSPGLGDTAMYLCATSRVGGAGETQYFGPGTRLLVL.

DNA for the CDR3: TGCAGTTGCACTAGCGGGGACGGAGAGACCCAGTACTTC. Residues: CSCTSGDGETQYF. The chain is built from TRBV20-1 and TRBJ2-5; TRBD2 matches 10 bases. The CDR3 is made up of 13 amino acids. The V segment lost 8 bases and the J segment 4 bases; nucleotides outside the gene matches: 7. The V gene's germline CDR1 is DFQATT and CDR2 SNEGSKA (reference sequence).

In its sample, this clonotype was seen a few times. V usage is TRBV7-9 and J usage is TRBJ1-5; no clear D. This CDR3 has 13 residues. The V gene's germline CDR1 is SEHNR and CDR2 FQNEAQ (reference sequence). V lost 1 base, J lost 4 bases, and 5 bases lay in between. The CDR3 loop is CASSLVGNQPQHF. The CDR3 DNA reads as TGTGCCAGCAGCTTAGTGGGGAATCAGCCCCAGCATTTT.

This clonotype was seen a few times. V is TRBV6-2 or TRBV6-3 and J is TRBJ2-3, with a tentative D call TRBD1 (6 bases). This CDR3 is built from 13 residues. V lost 6 bases and J lost 3, with 10 bases in between. Germline V lookup: CDR1 MNHEY, CDR2 SVGEGT. CDR3 nucleotide sequence: TGTGCCAGCAGCTACAGGGCTACAGATACGCAGTATTTT. It is translated as CASSYRATDTQYF.

The CDR3 region has the DNA TGTGCCAGCAGTTACTCCTTCAGCAATCAGCCCCAGCATTTT. The encoded protein is CASSYSFSNQPQHF. V and J are TRBV6-5 and TRBJ1-5; no clear D. The CDR3 spans 14 residues. Germline V gene lookup returns CDR1 MNHEY and CDR2 SVGAGI. Deletions cut 0 bases from V and 1 base from J, with 4 bases between.

V gene TRBV4-2 combines with J gene TRBJ2-1; D not resolved. Germline assignment: CDR1 LGHNA and CDR2 YNFKEQ. This CDR3 region has 16 residues. V was trimmed by 7 bases and J by 0 bases, leaving 16 bases between them. CDR3 protein: CASTQALGNSYNEQFF. Here the CDR3 DNA reads TGTGCCAGCACCCAGGCGCTGGGAAACTCCTACAATGAGCAGTTCTTC.

As DNA, the CDR3 is TGCGCCAGCAGCCGTAAGGGGGGTACCTCTGGAAACACCATATATTTT. Translating gives CASSRKGGTSGNTIYF. This chain connects TRBV4-1 to TRBJ1-3; perhaps TRBD1 as D (6 bases). CDR1 is MGHRA and CDR2 is YSYEKL in the germline V gene. V was cut by 4 bases and J by 0 bases, with 13 bases left in between. The CDR3 extends over 16 amino acids.

This clonotype was seen ten or more times. The rearrangement links TRBV9 to TRBJ1-1; unclear D gene. V gave up 3 bases and J gave up 3 bases, with 12 bases separating them. The CDR3 runs 14 residues. Looked up from germline, CDR1 is SGDLS and CDR2 is YYNGEE. The CDR3 nucleotides are TGTGCCAGCAGCGCCAGTCGGGCGGACACTGAAGCTTTCTTT. This codes for CASSASRADTEAFF.

There are many counts of this clonotype. This chain links TRBV5-6 with TRBJ2-3; TRBD2 is a possible D gene (5 bases). The V end lost 7 bases, the J end lost 1 base, and 7 bases lay between the germline ends. Germline V gives CDR1 SGHDT, CDR2 YYEEEE. The CDR3 extends over 12 amino acids. CDR3 in DNA: TGTGCCAGCTGGCGGGGCACAGATACGCAGTATTTT. Encoded protein: CASWRGTDTQYF.

The chain employs TRBV7-9 and TRBJ1-2; D is unclear. The CDR3 is 13 residues long. Germline-derived CDR1 and CDR2 are SEHNR and FQNEAQ (reference sequence). V lost 2 bases to trimming and J lost 3 bases, with 7 bases between them. The CDR3, as DNA: TGTGCCAGCAGCTTATCTGCGGACTATGGCTACACCTTC. It yields the protein CASSLSADYGYTF.

This clonotype has just a few counts. The chain has TRBV18 and TRBJ1-1, with a tentative D call TRBD1 (5 bases). V lost 3 bases, J lost 3 bases, and 14 bases lay in between. The germline V gene encodes CDR1 KGHSH and CDR2 LQKENI. There are 15 residues in the CDR3. CDR3 residues: CASSPREMRYTEAFF. The DNA of the CDR3 is TGTGCCAGCTCACCCAGGGAAATGCGGTACACTGAAGCTTTCTTT.

This sequence joins TRBV5-6 and TRBJ1-5; D is ambiguous. Germline V gene data show CDR1 as SGHDT and CDR2 as YYEEEE. CDR3 length: 16 amino acids. V was trimmed by 1 base and J by 2 bases, leaving 13 bases between them. Here the CDR3 reads CASSLRAALGNQPQHF. CDR3 in DNA: TGTGCCAGCAGCTTGAGGGCCGCCTTGGGCAATCAGCCCCAGCATTTT. Full variable domain (outside the CDR3, taken from reference TRBV5-6 and TRBJ1-5): DAGVTQSPTHLIKTRGQQVTLRCSPKSGHDTVSWYQQALGQGPQFIFQYYEEEERQRGNFPDRFSGHQFPNYSSELNVNALLLGDSALYLCASSLRAALGNQPQHFGDGTRLSIL.

This clonotype was recorded at least ten times. The chain carries TRBV7-3 and TRBJ2-2; D might be TRBD1 (6 bases). Germline-derived CDR1 and CDR2 are SGHTA and FQGTGA. Trimming took off 0 bases at V and 5 bases at J, with 10 bases between the two ends. The CDR3 contains 15 residues. In nucleotides, the CDR3 is TGTGCCAGCAGCTTAACAGGGGGAACTACCGGGGAGCTGTTTTTT. This translates into CASSLTGGTTGELFF.

This clonotype has more than one count but fewer than ten. The chain links TRBV7-2 to TRBJ2-5; TRBD2 matches at 14 bases. The CDR3 contains 16 residues. Trimming cost V 5 bases and J 6 bases; bases outside gene matches: 8. Germline-derived CDR1 and CDR2 are SGHTA and FQGNSA. CDR3 region: CASSRIGTSGGKTQYF. CDR3 nucleotides: TGTGCCAGCAGCCGCATCGGGACTAGCGGGGGAAAGACCCAGTACTTC.

This chain joins TRBV9 and TRBJ1-2, with D possibly matching TRBD1 (5 bases). The CDR3 covers 14 residues. Germline CDR1 and CDR2: SGDLS and YYNGEE. With 2 bases removed from V and 5 bases from J, the gap between germline ends came to 13 bases. The CDR3 DNA follows: TGTGCCAGCAGCGTGTTCGGGACGGAGTATGGCTACACCTTC. Its protein product is CASSVFGTEYGYTF.